Sequencing of this T cell receptor beta chain was carried out in a study of blood T cell repertoires in COVID-19. Method: immunoSEQ multiplex PCR; TCRdb's copy keeps in-frame clones and lacks some. This repertoire shows 200,000 to 250,000 clones, 80% to 90% found once; its top ten account for approximately 3.7%. The sequencing sample was made of PBMCs or T cells enriched from blood (not recorded which). The clonotype originates from a woman between 25 and 40 years old who had recovered from COVID-19.

CDR3: CASSYSGRENGYTF. CDR3 DNA: TGTGCCAGCAGTTACTCCGGCAGGGAAAATGGCTACACCTTC. The chain employs TRBV6-6 and TRBJ1-2; possible D gene TRBD1, 5 bases. The CDR3 sequence is 14 residues long. V lost 0 bases and J 6 bases, leaving 11 bases between the germline ends. Germline-derived CDR1 and CDR2 are MNHNY and SVGAGI (reference sequence).